Sequencing of this T cell receptor (beta chain) was carried out in a study of a mutant IDH1 vaccine in newly diagnosed glioma. Time point specified: week 23, last vaccination. One vaccine dose held 300 ug of mutant IDH1 20-mer peptide and came with topical imiquimod. Method: immunoSEQ multiplex PCR; TCRdb's copy keeps in-frame clones and lacks some. This repertoire shows 35,000 to 50,000 clones, roughly 84% found once; its top ten account for about 2.2%. As to this clone: Its cognate antigen is unknown.

Trimming removed 6 bases at V and 9 bases at J, with 18 bases between. The CDR3 totals 14 residues. Germline CDR1 and CDR2: SNHLY and FYNNEI. The clonotype originates from a woman between 18 and 30 years old with glioma. Some clones in this sample may be carry-over from other donors' samples. The sample was PBMCs, taken from a glioma patient whose treatment included an IDH1 peptide vaccine. This chain uses TRBV2 with TRBJ1-5; no clear D. CDR3 region: CASRADGQEGPQHF. CDR3 nucleotides: TGTGCCAGCAGGGCGGACGGCCAGGAGGGGCCCCAGCATTTT.